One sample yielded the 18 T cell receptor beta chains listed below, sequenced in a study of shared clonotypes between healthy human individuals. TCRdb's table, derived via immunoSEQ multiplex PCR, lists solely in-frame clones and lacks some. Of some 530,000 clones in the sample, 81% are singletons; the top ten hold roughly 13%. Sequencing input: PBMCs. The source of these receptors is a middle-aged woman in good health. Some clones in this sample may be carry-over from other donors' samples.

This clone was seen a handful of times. CDR3 in amino acids: CASSRQGVHTQYF. The CDR3 DNA reads TGTGCCAGCAGCCGACAGGGCGTACATACGCAGTATTTT. This chain connects TRBV5-4 to TRBJ2-3, with TRBD1 matching over 7 bases. The CDR3 spans 13 residues. V gave up 4 bases and J gave up 7 bases; unmatched junction bases: 6. Germline-derived CDR1 and CDR2 are SGHNT and YYREEE (reference sequence).

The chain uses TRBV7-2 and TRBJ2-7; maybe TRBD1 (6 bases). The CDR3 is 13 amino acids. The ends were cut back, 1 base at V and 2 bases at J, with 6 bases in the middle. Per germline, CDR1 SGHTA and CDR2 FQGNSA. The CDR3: CASSLGTAYEQYF. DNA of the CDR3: TGTGCCAGCAGCTTAGGGACAGCCTACGAGCAGTACTTC. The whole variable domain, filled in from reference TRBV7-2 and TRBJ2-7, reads GAGVSQSPSNKVTEKGKDVELRCDPISGHTALYWYRQSLGQGLEFLIYFQGNSAPDKSGLPSDRFSAERTGGSVSTLTIQRTQQEDSAVYLCASSLGTAYEQYFGPGTRLTVT.

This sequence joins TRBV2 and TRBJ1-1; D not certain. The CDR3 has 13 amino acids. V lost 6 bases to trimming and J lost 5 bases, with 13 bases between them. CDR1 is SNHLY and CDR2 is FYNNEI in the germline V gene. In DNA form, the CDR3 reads TGTGCCAGCAGCCGCGCGCCGATAACTGAAGCTTTCTTT. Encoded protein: CASSRAPITEAFF.

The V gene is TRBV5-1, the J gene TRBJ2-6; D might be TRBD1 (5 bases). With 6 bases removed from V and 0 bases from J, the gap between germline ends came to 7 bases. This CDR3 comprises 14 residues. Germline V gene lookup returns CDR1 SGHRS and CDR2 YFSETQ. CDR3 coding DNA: TGCGCCAGCACCAGGGACTCTGGGGCCAACGTCCTGACTTTC. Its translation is CASTRDSGANVLTF. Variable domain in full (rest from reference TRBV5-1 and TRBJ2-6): KAGVTQTPRYLIKTRGQQVTLSCSPISGHRSVSWYQQTPGQGLQFLFEYFSETQRNKGNFPGRFSGRQFSNSRSEMNVSTLELGDSALYLCASTRDSGANVLTFGAGSRLTVL.

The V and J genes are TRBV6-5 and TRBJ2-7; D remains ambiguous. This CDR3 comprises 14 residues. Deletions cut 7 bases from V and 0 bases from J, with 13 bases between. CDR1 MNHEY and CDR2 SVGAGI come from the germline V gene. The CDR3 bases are TGTGCCAGCACCAGAGGCGCATTCTCCTACGAGCAGTACTTC. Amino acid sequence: CASTRGAFSYEQYF.

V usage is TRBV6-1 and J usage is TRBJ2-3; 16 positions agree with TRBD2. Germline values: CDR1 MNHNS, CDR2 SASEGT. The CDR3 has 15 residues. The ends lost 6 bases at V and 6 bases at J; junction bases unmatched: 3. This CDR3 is CASRGLAGGGDTQYF. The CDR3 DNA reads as TGTGCCAGCAGGGGACTAGCGGGAGGGGGGGATACGCAGTATTTT.

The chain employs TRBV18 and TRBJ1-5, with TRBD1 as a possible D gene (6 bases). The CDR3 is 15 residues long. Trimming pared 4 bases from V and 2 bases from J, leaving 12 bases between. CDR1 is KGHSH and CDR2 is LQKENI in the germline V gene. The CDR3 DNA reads TGTGCCAGCTCACAGGGTTCAGGGGGCAATCAGCCCCAGCATTTT. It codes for CASSQGSGGNQPQHF.

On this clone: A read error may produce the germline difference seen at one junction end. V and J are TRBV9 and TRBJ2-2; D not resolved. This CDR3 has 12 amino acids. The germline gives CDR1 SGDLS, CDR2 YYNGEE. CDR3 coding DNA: TGTGCCGGCAGCGTAGACACCGGGGAGCTGTTTTTT. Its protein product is CAGSVDTGELFF.

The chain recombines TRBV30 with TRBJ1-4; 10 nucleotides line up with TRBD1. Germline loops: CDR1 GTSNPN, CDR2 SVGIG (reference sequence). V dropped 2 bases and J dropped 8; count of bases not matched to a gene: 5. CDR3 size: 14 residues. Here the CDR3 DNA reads TGTGCCTGGAGTAGGGGGACAGGGGACGAAAAACTGTTTTTT. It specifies CAWSRGTGDEKLFF.

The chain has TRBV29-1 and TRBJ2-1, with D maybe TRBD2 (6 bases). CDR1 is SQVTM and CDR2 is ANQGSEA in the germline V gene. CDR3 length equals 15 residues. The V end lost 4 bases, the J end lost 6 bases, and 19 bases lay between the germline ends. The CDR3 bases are TGCAGCGTTGCCCCCCGGGGGTATAGCGCCAATGAGCAGTTCTTC. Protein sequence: CSVAPRGYSANEQFF.

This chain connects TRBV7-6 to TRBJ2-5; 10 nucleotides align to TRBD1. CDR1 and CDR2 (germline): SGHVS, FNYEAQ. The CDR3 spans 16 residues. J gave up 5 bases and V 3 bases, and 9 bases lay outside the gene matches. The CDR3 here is CASSFIPGQGSETQYF. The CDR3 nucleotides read TGTGCCAGCAGCTTTATCCCGGGACAGGGGTCGGAGACCCAGTACTTC.

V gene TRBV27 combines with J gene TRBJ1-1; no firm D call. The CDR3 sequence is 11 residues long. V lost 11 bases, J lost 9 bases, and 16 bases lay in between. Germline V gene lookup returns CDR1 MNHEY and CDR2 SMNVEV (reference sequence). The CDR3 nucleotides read TGTGCCGGGCCTACACCGGGGAAAGCTTTCTTT. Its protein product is CAGPTPGKAFF.

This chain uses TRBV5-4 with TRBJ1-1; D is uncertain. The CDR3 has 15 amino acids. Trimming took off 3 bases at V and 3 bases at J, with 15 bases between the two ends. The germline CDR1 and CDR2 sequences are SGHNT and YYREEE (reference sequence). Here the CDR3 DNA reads TGTGCCAGCAGCTCCAACCGGGTCCTGGACACTGAAGCTTTCTTT. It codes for CASSSNRVLDTEAFF.

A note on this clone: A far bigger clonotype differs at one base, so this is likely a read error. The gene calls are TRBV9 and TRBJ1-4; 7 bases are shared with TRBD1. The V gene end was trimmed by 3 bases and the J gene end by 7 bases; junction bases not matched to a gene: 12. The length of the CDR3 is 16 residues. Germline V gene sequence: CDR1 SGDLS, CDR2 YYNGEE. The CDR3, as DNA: TGTGCCAGCAGCGGGGGGACAGTGGGGTTAAGTGAAAAACTGTTTTTT. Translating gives CASSGGTVGLSEKLFF.

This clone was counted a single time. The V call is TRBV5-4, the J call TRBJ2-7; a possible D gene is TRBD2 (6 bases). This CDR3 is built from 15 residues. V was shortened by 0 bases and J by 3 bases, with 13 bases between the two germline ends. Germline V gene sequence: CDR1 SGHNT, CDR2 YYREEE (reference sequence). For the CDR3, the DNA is TGTGCCAGCAGCTTGGGAAGGAGGGGATTCTACGAGCAGTACTTC. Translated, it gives CASSLGRRGFYEQYF.

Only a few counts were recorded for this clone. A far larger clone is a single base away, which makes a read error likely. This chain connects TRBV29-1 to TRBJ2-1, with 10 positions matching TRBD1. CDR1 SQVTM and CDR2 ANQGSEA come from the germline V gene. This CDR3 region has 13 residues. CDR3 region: CGVGTGVVNEQFF. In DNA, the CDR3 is TGCGGCGTCGGGACAGGGGTGGTCAATGAGCAGTTCTTC.

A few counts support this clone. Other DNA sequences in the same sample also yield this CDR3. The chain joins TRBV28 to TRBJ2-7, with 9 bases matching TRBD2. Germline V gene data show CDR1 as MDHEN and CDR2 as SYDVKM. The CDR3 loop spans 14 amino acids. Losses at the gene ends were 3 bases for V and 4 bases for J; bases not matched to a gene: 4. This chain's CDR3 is CASSFLSGSYEQYF. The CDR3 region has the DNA TGTGCCAGCAGTTTTCTTAGCGGGAGTTACGAGCAGTACTTC.

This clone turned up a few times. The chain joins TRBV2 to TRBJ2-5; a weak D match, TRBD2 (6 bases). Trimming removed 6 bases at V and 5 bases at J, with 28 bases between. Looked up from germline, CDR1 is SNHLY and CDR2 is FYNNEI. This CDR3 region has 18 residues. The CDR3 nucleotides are TGTGCCAGCAGCGGAGGGCTAGCCGGCCTTCGCTCCCTGGAGACCCAGTACTTC. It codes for CASSGGLAGLRSLETQYF.